This TCR beta chain was identified during a study of regulatory T cells in long-lasting Graves disease. This clonotype was counted between two and nine times. Libraries of TCR beta came from iRepertoire HTBI primers plus Arm-PCR of CDR3 regions. TCRdb reprocessed the multiplex PCR reads with MiXCR, giving one entry per CDR3 protein. The data contain 400,000 to 500,000 distinct CDR3 sequences, around a fifth of them singletons. The time point: persistent/refractory GD, antithyroid drugs over 5 years with positive TRAb. After RNA was extracted from PBMCs, the TCR library was made from it. The ends were cut back, 6 bases at V and 1 base at J, with 9 bases in the middle. The CDR3 has 13 amino acids. Looked up from germline, CDR1 is MNHEY and CDR2 is SVGEGT.

The sequencing used peripheral blood mononuclear cells (PBMCs), collected when the disease was refractory, from a patient treated with antithyroid drugs. The clonotype was recovered from a female donor with Graves disease. The chain carries TRBV6-2 or TRBV6-3 and TRBJ1-1; D not certain. CDR3 coding DNA: TGTGCCAGCAGAGGAACACCGAACACTGAAGCTTTCTTT. Its translation: CASRGTPNTEAFF.